The clone carrying this T cell receptor (beta chain) was picked up many times. The antigen remains undetermined. This sample's TCRbeta library carried unique molecular identifier barcodes. Each CDR3 protein is one row after TCRdb ran MiXCR on the PCR reads. The sample consists of 250,000 or so distinct CDR3 sequences, 7.5% to 9.5% of them appearing once. The data were obtained in a study of T-cell reconstitution after alpha-beta-depleted transplantation in children. Overall study results and limits: High day-60 TCRbeta diversity in some patients came from surviving recipient T cells and thymic progenitors. T-cell counts and diversity at one year following transplant were attributed mainly to newly produced T cells.

Trimming left V 4 bases short and J 3 bases short, with 16 bases between. CDR1 and CDR2 from the germline V gene are LNHNV and YYDKDF (reference sequence). The CDR3 loop spans 15 amino acids. Sequencing was performed on PBMCs, mostly from graft donor cells, taken 180 days after TCRalphabeta/CD19-depleted stem cell transplant. This TCR was recovered from a male patient aged 10 to 17 who had a stem cell transplant for acute lymphoblastic leukemia, so the T cells may come from the graft donor. The chain employs TRBV15 and TRBJ2-7; D not certain. CDR3 sequence (DNA): TGTGCCACCAGCATGTCGGCCCTGCCCTTCTACGAGCAGTACTTC. This codes for CATSMSALPFYEQYF.